This T cell receptor (beta chain) was identified during a study of monozygotic twins with inflammatory bowel disease. Comments on this clonotype: Its target is not known.

Germline-derived CDR1 and CDR2 are SEHNR and FQNEAQ (reference sequence). The length of the CDR3 is 15 residues. The study, taken as a whole, reports: Researchers were unable to tell different T cell subtypes apart.

Template switching introduced UMIs that contain a 6-nucleotide sample barcode. TCRalpha and TCRbeta cDNA went through two nested PCRs of roughly 15 and 9 cycles. TCRdb re-called the 5' RACE reads and gives one entry per CDR3 protein, without DNA. The listing contains just over 300,000 distinct CDR3 sequences. The sample consisted of blood. J is TRBJ2-2 and V is TRBV7-9; TCRdb outputs TRBD1, but without DNA this stays unchecked. This TCR was sampled from a human donor with ulcerative colitis or Crohn's disease, or a healthy co-twin of an affected twin (not recorded which). The CDR3 spells CASSRTGGITGELFF.